The sequence of this TCR beta chain was determined in a study of blood T cell repertoires in COVID-19. Whole-study context: Acute and convalescent COVID-19 specimens originated in the United States, Italy and Spain. Sample material is recorded as cDNA or gDNA derived from T cells, B-cell-depleted T cells, or PBMCs.

Original handling: Quantification of nucleated cells was approximated via reference gene primer amplification. Sequenced by immunoSEQ multiplex PCR; TCRdb stores in-frame clones only, minus some. That table is the source of V, J and clone size, and D and trimming were worked out from the DNA. The table lists approximately 200,000 clones, 70% to 90% of them singletons, with under 3.5% in the top ten. What was sequenced was peripheral blood. The clonotype was recovered from a woman in her twenties or thirties with active or convalescent COVID-19.

The CDR3 spells CASMRGLRNSPLHF. The CDR3 region has the DNA TGTGCCAGCATGCGCGGACTTAGAAATTCACCCCTCCACTTT. V and J are TRBV7-8 and TRBJ1-6, with D unclear. V shed 7 bases and J shed 7 bases, with 14 bases lying between them. Germline CDR1 is SGHVS and CDR2 is FQNEAQ. CDR3 length: 14 residues.